The rows below give T cell receptor beta chains drawn from one sample of a study of cytomegalovirus exposure and HLA in healthy donors. The assay was immunoSEQ multiplex PCR, and TCRdb's table has in-frame clones only and misses some. Counted here are 200,000 or so clones, around 84% occurring once; the ten biggest clones make up roughly 6.5%. The sample taken for sequencing was PBMCs. The source of these receptors is a man between 18 and 29 years old in good health and CMV-seropositive. Each CDR3 is given with its conserved first and last residue. D genes are given only for firm matches. Expanded clones get a size class; other rows say once, few or many, or leave the size out.

D | J | size | V | DNA | CDR3
TRBD2 | TRBJ2-7 | NA | TRBV6-6 | TGTGCCAGCAGGAAAAACAGCGGGAGGGCCCTCTACGAGCAGTACTTC | CASRKNSGRALYEQYF
NA | TRBJ2-5 | NA | TRBV15 | TGTGCCACCAGCAGCAGGGAAAAAGAGACCCAGTACTTC | CATSSREKETQYF
TRBD2 | TRBJ2-7 | NA | TRBV27 | TGTGCCAGCAGTTCCGGACTAGCGGCCTACGAGCAGTACTTC | CASSSGLAAYEQYF
NA | TRBJ1-2 | NA | TRBV7-2 | TGTGCCAGCAGCTTAGGTTTGAGGGCGGGTAACTATGGCTACACCTTC | CASSLGLRAGNYGYTF
NA | TRBJ2-2 | NA | TRBV11-2 | TGTGCCAGCAGCTTATATGAGGACACAACAACCGGGGAGCTGTTTTTT | CASSLYEDTTTGELFF
NA | TRBJ2-1 | NA | TRBV6-1 | TGTGCCAGCAGTGAAGGGGGACTTCTTATCGAGCAGTTCTTC | CASSEGGLLIEQFF
TRBD2 | TRBJ2-3 | once | TRBV5-8 | TGTGCCAGCAGCTTGGCCAGCGGGAGTGATACGCAGTATTTT | CASSLASGSDTQYF
NA | TRBJ2-2 | NA | TRBV29-1 | TGCAGCGTCGTGCGTCGTGGTTCAGGGGAGCTGTTTTTT | CSVVRRGSGELFF
TRBD1 | TRBJ2-7 | NA | TRBV10-3 | TGTGCCATCATGCGGACAGGCACCTACGAGCAGTACTTC | CAIMRTGTYEQYF
TRBD1 | TRBJ1-5 | NA | TRBV27 | TGTGCCAGCAGTCCCGACAGGGGCGATCAGCCCCAGCATTTT | CASSPDRGDQPQHF
TRBD2 | TRBJ2-1 | NA | TRBV2 | TGTGCCAGCAGTACCGGGACTAGCGGCTACAATGAGCAGTTCTTC | CASSTGTSGYNEQFF
NA | TRBJ2-4 | NA | TRBV28 | TGTGCCAGCAGCCTCGGGATAAACATTCAGTACTTC | CASSLGINIQYF
TRBD2 | TRBJ2-1 | NA | TRBV4-3 | TGCGCCAGCAGCCCCAAATTGGGACTAGCGGACTACAATGAGCAGTTCTTC | CASSPKLGLADYNEQFF
NA | TRBJ1-2 | NA | TRBV4-3 | TGCGCCAGCAGCCAAGATGTTACTCCGAACTATGGCTACACCTTC | CASSQDVTPNYGYTF
NA | TRBJ1-5 | NA | TRBV19 | TGTGCCAGTACCCCCTGGTCGGGAGTTTATAGCAATCAGCCCCAGCATTTT | CASTPWSGVYSNQPQHF
TRBD1 | TRBJ2-6 | NA | TRBV25-1 | TGTGCCAGCACTTGCAGGGGGTGCCTGTACTCTGGGGCCAACGTCCTGACTTTC | CASTCRGCLYSGANVLTF
TRBD1 | TRBJ2-7 | NA | TRBV7-2 | TGTGCCAGCAGGCGCTCCGGGACAGGGTACGAGCAGTACTTC | CASRRSGTGYEQYF
TRBD1 | TRBJ2-5 | once | TRBV5-1 | TGCGCCAGCAGCTTGGGACAGGGCGGAGAGACCCAGTACTTC | CASSLGQGGETQYF
NA | TRBJ2-2 | NA | TRBV11-3 | TGTGCCAGCAGCTCCCGGTCCGGCACCGGGGAGCTGTTTTTT | CASSSRSGTGELFF